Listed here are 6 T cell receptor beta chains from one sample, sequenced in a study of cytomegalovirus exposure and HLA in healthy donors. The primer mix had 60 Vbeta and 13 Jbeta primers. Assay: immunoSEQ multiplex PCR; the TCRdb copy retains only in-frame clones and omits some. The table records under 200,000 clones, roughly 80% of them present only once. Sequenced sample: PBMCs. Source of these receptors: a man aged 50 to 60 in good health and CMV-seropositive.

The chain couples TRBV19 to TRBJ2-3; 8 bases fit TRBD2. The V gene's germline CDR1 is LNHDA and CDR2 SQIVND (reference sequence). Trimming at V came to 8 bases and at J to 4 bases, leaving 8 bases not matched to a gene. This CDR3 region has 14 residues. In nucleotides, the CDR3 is TGTGCCAGTTCTCCCGGGGGGGAGGCAGATACGCAGTATTTT. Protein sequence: CASSPGGEADTQYF.

CDR3 sequence (DNA): TGTGCTAGTGGTATCGCGGGACAGGGTAAGATGCGAAACATTCAGTACTTC. Translating gives CASGIAGQGKMRNIQYF. The rearrangement uses TRBV12-5 and TRBJ2-4; 9 bases map to TRBD1. Germline V CDR1 and CDR2: LGHNT, FRNRAP. Trimming at V came to 5 bases and at J to 6 bases, leaving 14 bases not matched to a gene. The CDR3 contains 17 residues.

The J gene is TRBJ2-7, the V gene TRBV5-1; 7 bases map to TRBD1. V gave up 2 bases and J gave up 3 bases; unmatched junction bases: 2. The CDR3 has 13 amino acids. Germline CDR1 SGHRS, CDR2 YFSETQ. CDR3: CASSFRDSYEQYF. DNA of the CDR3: TGCGCCAGCAGCTTCCGGGACAGCTACGAGCAGTACTTC.

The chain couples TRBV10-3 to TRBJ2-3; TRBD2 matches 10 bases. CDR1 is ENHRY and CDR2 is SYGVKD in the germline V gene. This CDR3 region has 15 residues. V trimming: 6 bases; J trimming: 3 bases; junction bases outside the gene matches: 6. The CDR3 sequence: CAIRPGLAATDTQYF. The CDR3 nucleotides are TGTGCCATCAGACCCGGACTAGCGGCGACAGATACGCAGTATTTT.

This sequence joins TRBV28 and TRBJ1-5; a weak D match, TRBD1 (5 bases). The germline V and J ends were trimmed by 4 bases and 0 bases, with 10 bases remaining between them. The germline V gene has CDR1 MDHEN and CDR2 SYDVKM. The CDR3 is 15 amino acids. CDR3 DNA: TGTGCCAGCAGTTGGACCGGACATAGCAATCAGCCCCAGCATTTT. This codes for CASSWTGHSNQPQHF. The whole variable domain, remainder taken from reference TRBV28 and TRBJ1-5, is DVKVTQSSRYLVKRTGEKVFLECVQDMDHENMFWYRQDPGLGLRLIYFSYDVKMKEKGDIPEGYSVSREKKERFSLILESASTNQTSMYLCASSWTGHSNQPQHFGDGTRLSIL.

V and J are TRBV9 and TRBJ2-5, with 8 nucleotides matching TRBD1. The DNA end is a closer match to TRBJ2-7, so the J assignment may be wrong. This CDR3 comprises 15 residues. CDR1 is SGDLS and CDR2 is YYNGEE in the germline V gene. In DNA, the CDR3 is TGTGCCAGCAGCGACGATGACAGGGGAGATTACGAGCAGTACTTC. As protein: CASSDDDRGDYEQYF.